This passage covers 5 T cell receptor beta chains from one sample sequenced in a study of T cells of healthy individuals listed by TCRdb under 2018. The library was obtained by 5' RACE. Sequenced on an Illumina MiSeq. Clones were called with MiXCR by TCRdb after fastp trimmed the public reads at Q25, and only in-frame beta chains were retained. Each CDR3 protein gets just one entry, which takes the most common genes and DNA from the rows behind it. Here the sample has about 41,000 distinct CDR3 sequences; approximately 5% occur a single time. 9.2% of the sample rests with the top ten. Receptors were obtained from a human donor in good health.

The genes are TRBV7-2 and TRBJ2-1, with 7 bases identical to TRBD2. This CDR3 is built from 14 residues. From germline, CDR1 is SGHTA and CDR2 FQGNSA. Trimming cost V 1 base and J 8 bases; bases outside gene matches: 5. The DNA for the CDR3 is TGTGCCAGCAGCTTAGGACTAGCAGGACATGAGCAGTTCTTC. Protein product: CASSLGLAGHEQFF.

In its sample, this clonotype was seen a few times. V usage is TRBV13 and J usage is TRBJ2-3; TRBD2 aligns across 9 bases. Germline-derived CDR1 and CDR2 are PRHDT and FYEKMQ (reference sequence). The V gene end was trimmed by 3 bases and the J gene end by 3 bases; junction bases not matched to a gene: 7. The CDR3 contains 16 residues. The CDR3: CASSLERGAGTDTQYF. The CDR3 DNA follows: TGTGCCAGCAGCTTGGAGCGGGGGGCCGGTACAGATACGCAGTATTTT.

This clonotype was picked up a small number of times. The chain recombines TRBV20-1 with TRBJ2-2, with 15 bases matching TRBD2. V was clipped by 6 bases and J by 4 bases; unmatched bases: 6. CDR1 and CDR2 (germline): DFQATT, SNEGSKA (reference sequence). There are 16 residues in the CDR3. CDR3 nucleotide sequence: TGCAGTGCGCGGACTAGCGGGGGGGCCGTCACCGGGGAGCTGTTTTTT. Its protein is CSARTSGGAVTGELFF.

This clonotype rates as medium-sized. The chain couples TRBV7-6 to TRBJ1-2; the D gene is possibly TRBD1 (5 bases). The V end lost 2 bases, the J end lost 7 bases, and 11 bases lay between the germline ends. The CDR3 contains 13 residues. CDR1 is SGHVS, CDR2 FNYEAQ, per germline. Here the CDR3 reads CASSLRTLTGYTF. The CDR3 DNA reads TGTGCCAGCAGCTTAAGGACACTCACTGGCTACACCTTC. Filled out from reference TRBV7-6 and TRBJ1-2, the complete variable domain reads GAGVSQSPRYKVTKRGQDVALRCDPISGHVSLYWYRQALGQGPEFLTYFNYEAQQDKSGLPNDRFSAERPEGSISTLTIQRTEQRDSAMYRCASSLRTLTGYTFGSGTRLTVV.

A note on this clonotype: A read error may be the cause here, since a much bigger clone is one base away. The J gene is TRBJ2-7, the V gene TRBV7-6; TRBD2 might be the D (6 bases). The CDR3 has 13 residues. Germline V gene data show CDR1 as SGHVS and CDR2 as FNYEAQ. The CDR3 reads CPSSLAADYEQYF. CDR3 sequence (DNA): TGTCCCAGCAGCTTAGCGGCAGATTACGAGCAGTACTTC.